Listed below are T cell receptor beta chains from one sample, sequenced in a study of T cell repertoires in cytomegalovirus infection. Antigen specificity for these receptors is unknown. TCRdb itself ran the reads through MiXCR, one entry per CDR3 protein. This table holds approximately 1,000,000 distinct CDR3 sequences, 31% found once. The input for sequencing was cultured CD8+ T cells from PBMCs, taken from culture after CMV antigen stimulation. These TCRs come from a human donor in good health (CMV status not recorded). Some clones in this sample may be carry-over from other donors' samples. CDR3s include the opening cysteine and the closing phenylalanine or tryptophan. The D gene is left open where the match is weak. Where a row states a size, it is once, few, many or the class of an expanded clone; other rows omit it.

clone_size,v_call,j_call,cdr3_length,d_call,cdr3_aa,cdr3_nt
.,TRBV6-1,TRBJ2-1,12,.,CATKRGYNEQFF,TGTGCCACCAAAAGGGGGTACAATGAGCAGTTCTTC
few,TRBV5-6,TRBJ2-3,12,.,CASSLNEDTQYF,TGTGCCAGCAGCTTGAACGAAGATACGCAGTATTTT
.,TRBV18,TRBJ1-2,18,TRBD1,CASSPINIRDRNNYGYTF,TGTGCCAGCTCACCAATAAACATAAGGGACAGAAATAACTATGGCTACACCTTC
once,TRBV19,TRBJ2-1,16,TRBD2,CASTPSAGATYNEQFF,TGTGCCAGTACCCCTTCAGCGGGGGCCACCTACAATGAGCAGTTCTTC
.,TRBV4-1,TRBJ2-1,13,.,CASSQDLGDEQFF,TGCGCCAGCAGCCAAGATTTGGGCGATGAGCAGTTCTTC
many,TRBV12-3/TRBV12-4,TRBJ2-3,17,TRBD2,CASPPSGGPSSTDTQYF,TGTGCCAGCCCGCCGAGCGGGGGGCCTTCTAGCACAGATACGCAGTATTTT
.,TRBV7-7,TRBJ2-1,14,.,CASSSPGRGNEQFF,TGTGCTAGCAGCTCCCCGGGAAGGGGGAATGAGCAGTTCTTC
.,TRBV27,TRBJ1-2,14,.,CASSPRRLDHGYTF,TGTGCCAGCAGTCCCCGGCGTCTCGACCATGGCTACACCTTC
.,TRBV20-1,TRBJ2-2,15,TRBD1,CSAGQGATNTGELFF,TGCAGTGCAGGACAGGGGGCTACGAACACCGGGGAGCTGTTTTTT
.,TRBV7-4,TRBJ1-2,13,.,CASSLKGEGGYTF,TGTGCCAGCAGCTTAAAGGGAGAAGGCGGCTACACCTTC
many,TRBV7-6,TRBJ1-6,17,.,CASSLSSRFGYNSPLHF,TGTGCCAGCAGCTTAAGTAGTCGGTTCGGCTATAATTCACCCCTCCACTTT
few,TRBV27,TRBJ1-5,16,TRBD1,CASSYSWDREKQPQHF,TGTGCCAGCAGTTACTCCTGGGACAGGGAAAAACAGCCCCAGCATTTT
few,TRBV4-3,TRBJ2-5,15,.,CASSQDMASQETQYF,TGCGCCAGCAGCCAAGATATGGCTAGCCAAGAGACCCAGTACTTC
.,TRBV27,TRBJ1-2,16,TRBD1,CASSYDRASIAYGYTF,TGTGCCAGCAGTTATGACAGGGCCTCGATAGCCTATGGCTACACCTTC
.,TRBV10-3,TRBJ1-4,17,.,CAISESWTPTTNEKLFF,TGTGCCATCAGTGAGTCGTGGACTCCAACAACTAATGAAAAACTGTTTTTT
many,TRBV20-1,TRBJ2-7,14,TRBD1,CSARDRQGVYEQYF,TGCAGTGCTAGAGACCGACAGGGGGTGTACGAGCAGTACTTC
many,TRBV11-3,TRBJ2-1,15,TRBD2,CASSPSSGGYNEQFF,TGTGCCAGCAGCCCCTCTAGCGGGGGTTACAATGAGCAGTTCTTC
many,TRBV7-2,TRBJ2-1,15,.,CASSLVGTPPVEQFF,TGTGCCAGCAGCTTAGTTGGGACACCGCCCGTTGAGCAGTTCTTC
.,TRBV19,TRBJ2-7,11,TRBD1,CASLGGVEQYF,TGTGCCAGTCTAGGGGGCGTCGAGCAGTACTTC
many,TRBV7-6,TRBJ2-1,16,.,CASSSSQGEAYNEQFF,TGTGCCAGCAGCTCGTCTCAGGGGGAGGCCTACAATGAGCAGTTCTTC
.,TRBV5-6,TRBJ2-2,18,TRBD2,CASRAPGTSGRHTGELFF,TGTGCCAGCAGGGCTCCAGGGACTAGCGGGCGGCACACCGGGGAGCTGTTTTTT
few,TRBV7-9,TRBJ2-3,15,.,CASSLPRGEEDTQYF,TGTGCCAGCAGCCTCCCGAGGGGGGAAGAAGATACGCAGTATTTT
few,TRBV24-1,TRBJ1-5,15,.,CATSVEGGPEGPQHF,TGTGCCACCAGTGTCGAGGGGGGCCCCGAGGGACCCCAGCATTTT
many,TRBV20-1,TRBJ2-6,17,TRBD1,CSARVGQGARGANVLTF,TGCAGTGCTAGAGTGGGACAGGGGGCGCGCGGGGCCAACGTCCTGACTTTC
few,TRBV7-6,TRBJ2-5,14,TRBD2,CASSSGLAKETQYF,TGTGCCAGCAGCTCTGGACTAGCGAAAGAGACCCAGTACTTC
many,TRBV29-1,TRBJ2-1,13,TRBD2,CSVGLVMDNEQFF,TGCAGCGTCGGACTAGTAATGGACAATGAGCAGTTCTTC
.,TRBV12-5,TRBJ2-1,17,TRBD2,CASGTATRGAFYNEQFF,TGTGCTAGTGGTACCGCAACGCGGGGGGCCTTCTACAATGAGCAGTTCTTC
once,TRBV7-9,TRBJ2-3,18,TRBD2,CASGGLAGARFNTDTQYF,TGTGCCAGCGGAGGACTAGCGGGGGCCAGATTCAACACAGATACGCAGTATTTT
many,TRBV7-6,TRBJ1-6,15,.,CASREGSGFNSPLHF,TGTGCCAGCAGGGAGGGGTCGGGATTTAATTCACCCCTCCACTTT
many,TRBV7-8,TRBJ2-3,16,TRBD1,CASSSARGISTDTQYF,TGTGCCAGCAGCTCGGCCAGGGGGATCAGCACAGATACGCAGTATTTT
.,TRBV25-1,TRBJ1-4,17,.,CASSDPPGASTNEKLFF,TGTGCCAGCAGTGATCCCCCGGGGGCCTCAACTAATGAAAAACTGTTTTTT
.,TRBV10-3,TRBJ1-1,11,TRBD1,CAIYDRVVAFF,TGTGCCATCTATGACAGGGTCGTAGCTTTCTTT
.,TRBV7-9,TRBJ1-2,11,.,CAIVVNYGYTF,TGTGCCATCGTTGTTAACTATGGCTACACCTTC
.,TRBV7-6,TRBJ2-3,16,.,CASVDGQAAVSDTQYF,TGTGCCAGCGTTGATGGCCAGGCAGCAGTGTCAGATACGCAGTATTTT
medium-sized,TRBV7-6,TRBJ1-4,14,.,CASSRDGHNEKLFF,TGTGCCAGCAGCCGGGACGGGCATAATGAAAAACTGTTTTTT
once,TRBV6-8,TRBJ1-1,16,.,CASSKGVQGMNTEAFF,TGTGCCAGCAGCAAGGGGGTTCAAGGCATGAACACTGAAGCTTTCTTT
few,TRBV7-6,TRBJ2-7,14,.,CASSRVGGTSEQYF,TGTGCCAGCAGCCGAGTAGGTGGAACTAGCGAGCAGTACTTC
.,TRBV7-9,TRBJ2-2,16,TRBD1,CASSDGQGGDTGELFF,TGTGCCAGCAGCGACGGACAGGGCGGTGACACCGGGGAGCTGTTTTTT
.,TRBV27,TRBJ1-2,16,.,CASSPDPGQSNYGYTF,TGTGCCAGCAGTCCGGACCCGGGACAATCTAACTATGGCTACACCTTC
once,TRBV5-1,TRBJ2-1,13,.,CASSSVKHNEQFF,TGCGCCAGCAGCTCCGTAAAACACAATGAGCAGTTCTTC
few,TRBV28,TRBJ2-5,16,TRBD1,CASSPRARGGEETQYF,TGTGCCAGCAGTCCCCGAGCGAGAGGGGGCGAGGAGACCCAGTACTTC
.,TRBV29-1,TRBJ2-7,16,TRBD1,CSVGAGRGQQDYEQYF,TGCAGCGTTGGGGCTGGCAGGGGGCAGCAGGACTACGAGCAGTACTTC
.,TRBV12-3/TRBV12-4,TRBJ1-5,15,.,CASSPGRFGNQPQHF,TGTGCCAGCAGTCCTGGGCGGTTTGGCAATCAGCCCCAGCATTTT
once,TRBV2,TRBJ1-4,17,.,CASNSGRVSGGNEKLFF,TGTGCCAGCAACTCTGGCAGGGTCTCTGGGGGTAATGAAAAACTGTTTTTT
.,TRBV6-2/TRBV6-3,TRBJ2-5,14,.,CASKFRGAEETQYF,TGTGCCAGCAAATTTCGAGGGGCTGAAGAGACCCAGTACTTC
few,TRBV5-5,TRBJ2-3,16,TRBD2,CASSFRSGDSTDTQYF,TGTGCCAGCAGCTTCCGTAGCGGGGATAGCACAGATACGCAGTATTTT
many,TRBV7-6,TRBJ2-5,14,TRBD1,CASGPGTGRETQYF,TGTGCCAGCGGACCGGGGACAGGGAGAGAGACCCAGTACTTC
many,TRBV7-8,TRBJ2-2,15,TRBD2,CASSASGGATGELFF,TGTGCCAGCAGCGCTAGCGGGGGGGCGACCGGGGAGCTGTTTTTT
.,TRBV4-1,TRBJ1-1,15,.,CASSQGERSNTEAFF,TGCGCCAGCAGCCAAGGGGAGAGGAGTAACACTGAAGCTTTCTTT
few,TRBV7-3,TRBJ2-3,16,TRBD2,CASSPLAGAFTDTQYF,TGTGCCAGCAGCCCTCTAGCGGGGGCTTTCACAGATACGCAGTATTTT
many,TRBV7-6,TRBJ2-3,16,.,CASSLRGSPYTDTQYF,TGTGCCAGCAGCTTACGGGGTAGCCCCTACACAGATACGCAGTATTTT
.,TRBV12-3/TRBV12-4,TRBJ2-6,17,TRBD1,CASNSGQGYSGANVLTF,TGTGCCAGCAACTCGGGACAGGGTTACTCTGGGGCCAACGTCCTGACTTTC
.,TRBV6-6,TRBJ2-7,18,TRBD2,CASSYGLAGVLSSYERYF,TGTGCCAGCAGTTACGGACTAGCGGGGGTCCTTAGCTCCTACGAGCGGTACTTC
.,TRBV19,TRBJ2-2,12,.,CAVQEDTGELFF,TGTGCCGTCCAGGAAGACACCGGGGAGCTGTTTTTT
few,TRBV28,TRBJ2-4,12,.,CASSFGVNIQYF,TGTGCCAGCAGTTTCGGGGTAAACATTCAGTACTTC
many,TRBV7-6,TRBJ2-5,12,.,CASSALGETQYF,TGTGCCAGCAGCGCCCTTGGAGAGACCCAGTACTTC
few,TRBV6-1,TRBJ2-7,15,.,CASSEVRGPPYEQYF,TGTGCCAGCAGTGAAGTAAGGGGTCCTCCCTACGAGCAGTACTTC
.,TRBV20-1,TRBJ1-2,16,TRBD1,CSAAGFDRGRNYGYTF,TGCAGTGCTGCGGGTTTCGACAGGGGGCGCAATTATGGCTACACCTTC
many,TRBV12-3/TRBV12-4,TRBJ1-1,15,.,CASSRREGRNTEAFF,TGTGCCAGCAGTCGCAGGGAGGGGCGGAACACTGAAGCTTTCTTT
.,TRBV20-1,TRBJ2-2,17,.,CSAREGATQGYTGELFF,TGCAGTGCTAGAGAGGGAGCGACGCAGGGTTACACCGGGGAGCTGTTTTTT